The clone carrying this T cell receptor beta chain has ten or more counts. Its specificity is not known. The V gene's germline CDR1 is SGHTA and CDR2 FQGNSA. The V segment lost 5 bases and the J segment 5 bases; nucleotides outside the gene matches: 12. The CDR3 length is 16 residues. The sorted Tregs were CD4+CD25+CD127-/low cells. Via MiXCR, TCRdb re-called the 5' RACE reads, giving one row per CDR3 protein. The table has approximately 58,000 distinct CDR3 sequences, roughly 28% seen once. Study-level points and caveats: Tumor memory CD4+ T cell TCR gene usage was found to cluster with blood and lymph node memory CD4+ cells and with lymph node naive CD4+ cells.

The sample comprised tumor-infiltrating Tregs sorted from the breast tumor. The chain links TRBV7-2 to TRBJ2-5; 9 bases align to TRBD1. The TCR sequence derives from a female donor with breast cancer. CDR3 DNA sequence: TGTGCCAGCAGCCTGGGAGGGACAGGGAGATGGGAGACCCAGTACTTC. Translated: CASSLGGTGRWETQYF.